The entry below gives a single TCR beta chain sequence along with its context. As yet, its antigen is unknown. A far bigger clonotype differs at one base, so this is likely a read error. The CDR3 carries no conserved terminal phenylalanine or tryptophan, so it likely arises from a read error. Time point indicated: newly diagnosed GD, antithyroid drugs for less than 3 months. From RNA extracted from PBMCs, the TCR library was made. The source of the sample is a study of regulatory T cells in long-lasting Graves disease. The CDR3 loop spans 16 amino acids. Germline loops: CDR1 SNHLY, CDR2 FYNNEI. Trimming stripped 5 bases from V and 0 bases from J, with 15 bases between. Sequencing libraries for TCR beta were prepared with iRepertoire HTBI primers and Arm-PCR of CDR3 regions. TCRdb used MiXCR to reprocess the multiplex PCR reads, holding one entry per CDR3 protein. The table has 350,000 to 400,000 distinct CDR3 sequences, 15% to 20% seen once.

Whole-study findings and limits: Since the sample size was small, accuracy may have been reduced. Newly diagnosed disease favored TRBV20-1 and TRBJ2-1 over persistent disease.

In addition, the sample was reused for a study of T cells in Graves' hyperthyroidism and ophthalmopathy.

The source is a woman under 30 with Graves disease. The V and J genes are TRBV2 and TRBJ2-3; D is unclear. The sequences come from peripheral blood mononuclear cells (PBMCs), collected at new diagnosis, from a patient treated with antithyroid drugs. The CDR3 DNA reads as TGTGCCAGCAGTCCCATGGCAGGTACTAGCACAGATACGCAGTATTCT. Its translation: CASSPMAGTSTDTQYS.